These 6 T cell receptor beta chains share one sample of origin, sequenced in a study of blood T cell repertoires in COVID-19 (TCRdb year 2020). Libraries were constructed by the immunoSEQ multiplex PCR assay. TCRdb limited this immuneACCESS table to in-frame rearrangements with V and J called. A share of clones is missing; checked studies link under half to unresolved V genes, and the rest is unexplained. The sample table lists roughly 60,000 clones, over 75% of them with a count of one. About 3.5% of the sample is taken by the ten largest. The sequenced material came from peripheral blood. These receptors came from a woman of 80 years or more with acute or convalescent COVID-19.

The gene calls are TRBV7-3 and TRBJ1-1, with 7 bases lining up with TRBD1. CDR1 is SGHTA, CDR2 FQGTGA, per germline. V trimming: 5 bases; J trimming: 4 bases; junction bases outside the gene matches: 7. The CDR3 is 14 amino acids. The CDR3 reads CASSPTGFGTEAFF. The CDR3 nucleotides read TGTGCCAGCAGCCCGACAGGGTTTGGCACTGAAGCTTTCTTT. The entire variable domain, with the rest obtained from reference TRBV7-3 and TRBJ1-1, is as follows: GAGVSQTPSNKVTEKGKYVELRCDPISGHTALYWYRQSLGQGPEFLIYFQGTGAADDSGLPNDRFFAVRPEGSVSTLKIQRTERGDSAVYLCASSPTGFGTEAFFGQGTRLTVV.

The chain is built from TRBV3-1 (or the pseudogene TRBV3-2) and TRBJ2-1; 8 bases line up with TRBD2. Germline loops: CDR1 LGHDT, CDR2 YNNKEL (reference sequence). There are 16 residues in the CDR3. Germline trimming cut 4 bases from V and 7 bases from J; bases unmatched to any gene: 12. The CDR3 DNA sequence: TGTGCCAGCAGCCCTCCGGGGGCGGGAGGAAGGAATGAGCAGTTCTTC. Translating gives CASSPPGAGGRNEQFF.

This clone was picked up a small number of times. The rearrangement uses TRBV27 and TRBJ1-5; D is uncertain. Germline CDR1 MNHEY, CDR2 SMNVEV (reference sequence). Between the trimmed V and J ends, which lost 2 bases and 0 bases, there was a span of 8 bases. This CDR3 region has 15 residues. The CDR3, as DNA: TGTGCCAGCAGTTTAACGTACTATAGCAATCAGCCCCAGCATTTT. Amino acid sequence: CASSLTYYSNQPQHF.

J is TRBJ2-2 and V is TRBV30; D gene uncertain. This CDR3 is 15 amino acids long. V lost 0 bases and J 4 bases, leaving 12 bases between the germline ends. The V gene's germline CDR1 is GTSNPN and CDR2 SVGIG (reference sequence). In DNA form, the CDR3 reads TGTGCCTGGAGTGTACCCACAGTCATCACCGGGGAGCTGTTTTTT. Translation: CAWSVPTVITGELFF.

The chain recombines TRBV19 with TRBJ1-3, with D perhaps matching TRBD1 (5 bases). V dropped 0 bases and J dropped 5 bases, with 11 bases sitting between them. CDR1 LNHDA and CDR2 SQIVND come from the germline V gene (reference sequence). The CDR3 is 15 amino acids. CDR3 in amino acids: CASSIDPRGRNTIYF. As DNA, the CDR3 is TGTGCCAGTAGTATAGATCCGCGGGGGAGAAACACCATATATTTT.

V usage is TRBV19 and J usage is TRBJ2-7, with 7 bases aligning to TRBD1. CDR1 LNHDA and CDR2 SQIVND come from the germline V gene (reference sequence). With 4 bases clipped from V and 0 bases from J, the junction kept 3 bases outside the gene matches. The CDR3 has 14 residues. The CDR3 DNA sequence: TGTGCCAGTAGTAGTGGGACAGTCTCCTACGAGCAGTACTTC. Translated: CASSSGTVSYEQYF.